This TCR beta chain was captured in a study of beta chain features in type 1 diabetes. Study-level information: The patient and healthy donor groups were comparable for age, gender and cell yields. Study-level points and caveats: The naive, central memory and Treg TCRB repertoires of patients appeared to be more similar to one another than those of healthy donors. In every one of the four CD4+ subsets, TCRB CDR3s were moderately but significantly shorter in Type 1 diabetes patients. More deletions and fewer insertions at VDJ junctions were found in patients with type 1 diabetes.

The sequenced template was cDNA made from the entire isolated RNA. Clones were read by immunoSEQ multiplex PCR, and TCRdb kept only the in-frame ones, dropping some. The sample consists of about 170,000 clones, 7.5% to 8.5% of them appearing once. J lost 7 bases, V lost 5 bases, and 12 bases had no gene match. Per germline, CDR1 LNHDA and CDR2 SQIVND (reference sequence). The CDR3 has 17 amino acids. About this clone itself: Antigen specificity is unknown.

V usage is TRBV19 and J usage is TRBJ1-6, with 9 bases fitting TRBD1. Sequenced material: central memory CD4+ T cells from blood. This TCR came from a man younger than 30 with type 1 diabetes. The CDR3 loop reads CASSSTRQGGTNSPLHF. The DNA for the CDR3 is TGTGCCAGTAGTTCAACCCGACAGGGGGGAACGAATTCACCCCTCCACTTT.